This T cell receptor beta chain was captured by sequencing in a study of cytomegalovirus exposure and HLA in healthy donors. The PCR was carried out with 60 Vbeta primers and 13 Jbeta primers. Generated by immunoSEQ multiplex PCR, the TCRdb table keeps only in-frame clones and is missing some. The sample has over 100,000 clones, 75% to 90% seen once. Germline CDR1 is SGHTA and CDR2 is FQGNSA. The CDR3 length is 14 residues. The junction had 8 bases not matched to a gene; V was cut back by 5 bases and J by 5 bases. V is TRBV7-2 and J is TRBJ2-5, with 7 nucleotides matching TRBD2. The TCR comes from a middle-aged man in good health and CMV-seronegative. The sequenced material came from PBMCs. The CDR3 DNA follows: TGTGCCAGCAGCCCAAGACTAGCCTTCGAGACCCAGTACTTC. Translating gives CASSPRLAFETQYF. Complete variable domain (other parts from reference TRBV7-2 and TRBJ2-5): GAGVSQSPSNKVTEKGKDVELRCDPISGHTALYWYRQSLGQGLEFLIYFQGNSAPDKSGLPSDRFSAERTGGSVSTLTIQRTQQEDSAVYLCASSPRLAFETQYFGPGTRLLVL.